Sequencing of this TCR beta chain was carried out in a study of T cell responses to AZD1222 COVID-19 vaccine. CDR1 and CDR2 from the germline V gene are WNHNN and SYGVQD (reference sequence). The CDR3 runs 12 residues. V was cut by 0 bases and J by 5 bases, with 5 bases left in between. Findings and caveats of the study: Once two AZD1222 doses were given, Spike-specific TCR breadth and depth went up.

A remark on this clone: Its specificity is unknown.

TCRdb keeps only in-frame clones here, not all; method: immunoSEQ multiplex PCR. Here the sample spans approximately 140,000 clones, about 93% being singletons. This chain uses TRBV10-1 with TRBJ2-7; no firm D call. The source of this sequence is an adult in good health. Sequences were derived from peripheral blood, sampled on day 0 of AZD1222 vaccination. The CDR3 DNA is TGCGCCAGCAGTGAGTCATCCCACGAGCAGTACTTC. It specifies CASSESSHEQYF.